Below, 21 T cell receptor beta chains from the same sample are listed, as sequenced in a study of control samples from healthy donors and cancer patients. Repertoires were generated with immunoSEQ multiplex PCR, while TCRdb's copy carries only in-frame clones and drops some. This table has tens of thousands of clones, approximately 90% appearing once. Sequencing used blood. These receptors came from a woman between 50 and 59 years old in good health.

V usage is TRBV9 and J usage is TRBJ2-3; TRBD1 might be the D (6 bases). The CDR3 loop spans 16 amino acids. Per the germline V gene, CDR1 is SGDLS and CDR2 is YYNGEE. V lost 3 bases and J 2 bases, leaving 16 bases between the germline ends. CDR3 nucleotides: TGTGCCAGCAGCGCAGGGGACCGGGCCCACACAGATACGCAGTATTTT. Residues: CASSAGDRAHTDTQYF.

This chain links TRBV6-5 with TRBJ1-5; 9 positions match TRBD1. This CDR3 comprises 14 residues. Looked up from germline, CDR1 is MNHEY and CDR2 is SVGAGI. With V trimmed by 6 bases and J by 7 bases, 7 bases remained unmatched. The CDR3 sequence: CASRQGATGQPQHF. The CDR3, as DNA: TGTGCCAGCAGACAGGGGGCGACGGGGCAGCCCCAGCATTTT.

The rearrangement uses TRBV7-2 and TRBJ2-1, with a possible D match to TRBD1 (5 bases). Germline-derived CDR1 and CDR2 are SGHTA and FQGNSA. CDR3 size: 11 residues. Trimming removed 8 bases at V and 9 bases at J, with 11 bases between. The CDR3 is CASHRKGEQFF. CDR3 sequence (DNA): TGTGCCAGCCACAGGAAAGGTGAGCAGTTCTTC.

J is TRBJ2-5 and V is TRBV11-3; TRBD1 matches at 7 bases. Germline loops: CDR1 SGHNT, CDR2 YENEEA. After removal of 4 bases from V and 0 bases from J, the junction contained 8 bases not matched to a gene. CDR3 length: 16 amino acids. The CDR3 DNA reads TGTGCCAGCAGCTCGCCACAGGGGACGTACCAAGAGACCCAGTACTTC. It translates to CASSSPQGTYQETQYF. The whole variable domain, filled in from reference TRBV11-3 and TRBJ2-5, reads EAGVVQSPRYKIIEKKQPVAFWCNPISGHNTLYWYLQNLGQGPELLIRYENEEAVDDSQLPKDRFSAERLKGVDSTLKIQPAELGDSAVYLCASSSPQGTYQETQYFGPGTRLLVL.

The V and J genes are TRBV15 and TRBJ1-4; the match to TRBD1 covers 8 bases. There are 16 residues in the CDR3. From germline, CDR1 is LNHNV and CDR2 YYDKDF (reference sequence). J was trimmed by 0 bases and V by 2 bases; bases with no gene match: 2. CDR3 region: CATSRPGQATNEKLFF. The DNA for the CDR3 is TGTGCCACCAGCAGACCGGGACAGGCAACTAATGAAAAACTGTTTTTT.

Points on this clone: Relative to the germline gene, one junction end is altered; a read error may explain this. The genes are TRBV11-2 and TRBJ1-1; TRBD1 matches 9 bases. The CDR3 runs 13 residues. Germline lookup yields CDR1 SGHAT and CDR2 FQNNGV. CDR3 protein: CASSLDGTGLAFF. The CDR3 nucleotides are TGTGCCAGCAGTTTAGATGGGACAGGGCTGGCTTTCTTT.

This chain connects TRBV4-1 to TRBJ2-7, with 8 positions matching TRBD1. The CDR3 length is 13 residues. Germline-derived CDR1 and CDR2 are MGHRA and YSYEKL. Trimming cost V 1 base and J 6 bases; bases outside gene matches: 2. The CDR3 region has the DNA TGCGCCAGCAGCCAAGTGGACAGGGTCGAGCAGTACTTC. Protein product: CASSQVDRVEQYF.

This rearrangement joins TRBV9 to TRBJ2-3; either TRBD1 or TRBD2 may supply D (6 bases each). The V gene lost 3 bases and the J gene lost 2 bases, with 19 bases spanning the gap. The CDR3 is 17 residues long. Germline CDR1 and CDR2: SGDLS and YYNGEE. CDR3 nucleotides: TGTGCCAGCAGCGGGCCGAAAGGGGGGTCCCCCACAGATACGCAGTATTTT. Translation: CASSGPKGGSPTDTQYF.

This chain links TRBV6-2 or TRBV6-3 with TRBJ1-5; D remains ambiguous. The V end was cut by 5 bases, the J end by 0 bases, with 11 bases between. There are 15 residues in the CDR3. CDR1 is MNHEY and CDR2 is SVGEGT in the germline V gene. The CDR3 reads CASSRLTVSNQPQHF. In nucleotides, the CDR3 is TGTGCCAGCAGTCGACTGACGGTTAGCAATCAGCCCCAGCATTTT.

CDR3 sequence (DNA): TGTGCCAGCTCACCACCAAACGGGCCAGGGGAAAAACTGTTTTTT. Its translation: CASSPPNGPGEKLFF. The chain has TRBV18 and TRBJ1-4; D is perhaps TRBD1 (5 bases). This CDR3 spans 15 amino acids. In germline, CDR1 is KGHSH, CDR2 LQKENI. Trimming removed 0 bases at V and 8 bases at J, with 13 bases between.

The chain joins TRBV6-2 or TRBV6-3 to TRBJ1-2; D gene ambiguous. V was pared by 0 bases and J by 0 bases, with 8 bases between. CDR3 size: 15 residues. Germline values: CDR1 MNHEY, CDR2 SVGEGT. The DNA of the CDR3 is TGTGCCAGCAGTTACTCGCCGAAAGCTAACTATGGCTACACCTTC. Translation: CASSYSPKANYGYTF.

This chain joins TRBV3-1 (or the pseudogene TRBV3-2) and TRBJ1-3; the D is unclear. V was pared by 7 bases and J by 0 bases, with 13 bases between. The CDR3 has 15 residues. Germline V CDR1 and CDR2: LGHDT, YNNKEL (reference sequence). The CDR3 DNA sequence: TGTGCCAGCAACGATAGGCTTATCTCTGGAAACACCATATATTTT. Amino acids: CASNDRLISGNTIYF.

V gene TRBV7-2 combines with J gene TRBJ1-5; no definite D call. CDR1 is SGHTA, CDR2 FQGNSA, per germline. This CDR3 spans 15 amino acids. Trimming pared 5 bases from V and 0 bases from J, leaving 11 bases between. The CDR3 region has the DNA TGTGCCAGCAGCCCCTCGATGGGTAGCAATCAGCCCCAGCATTTT. Its protein is CASSPSMGSNQPQHF.

This clone was found once. This sequence joins TRBV27 and TRBJ2-7; 12 nucleotides line up with TRBD1. With 6 bases clipped from V and 2 bases from J, the junction kept 2 bases outside the gene matches. The CDR3 runs 14 residues. CDR1 is MNHEY, CDR2 SMNVEV, per germline (reference sequence). CDR3 sequence reads: CASSGTGGAYEQYF. CDR3 DNA: TGTGCCAGCAGCGGGACAGGGGGCGCCTACGAGCAGTACTTC.

The chain joins TRBV7-6 to TRBJ1-2; 9 nucleotides agree with TRBD1. Unmatched junction bases numbered 12, after V lost 5 bases and J lost 8 bases. Germline-derived CDR1 and CDR2 are SGHVS and FNYEAQ. The CDR3 covers 15 residues. The CDR3 spells CASSPTQGAPNGYTF. CDR3 bases: TGTGCCAGCAGCCCAACACAGGGGGCGCCTAACGGCTACACCTTC.

This chain uses TRBV2 with TRBJ2-7; 10 nucleotides match TRBD2. The CDR3 is 15 amino acids. V dropped 2 bases and J dropped 2; count of bases not matched to a gene: 3. The germline V gene encodes CDR1 SNHLY and CDR2 FYNNEI. The CDR3 here is CASSESLAGAYEQYF. The CDR3 coding sequence is TGTGCCAGCAGTGAAAGTCTAGCGGGGGCCTACGAGCAGTACTTC.

This sequence joins TRBV5-1 and TRBJ2-2; TRBD1 or TRBD2 may be the D gene (6 bases each). The CDR3 length is 17 residues. Trimming cost V 4 bases and J 4 bases, with 20 bases left between them. From germline, CDR1 is SGHRS and CDR2 YFSETQ. The CDR3 DNA follows: TGCGCCAGCAGCGTAGACAGGAGCGGGCGAGGCACCGGGGAGCTGTTTTTT. This encodes CASSVDRSGRGTGELFF. The whole variable domain, filled in from reference TRBV5-1 and TRBJ2-2, reads KAGVTQTPRYLIKTRGQQVTLSCSPISGHRSVSWYQQTPGQGLQFLFEYFSETQRNKGNFPGRFSGRQFSNSRSEMNVSTLELGDSALYLCASSVDRSGRGTGELFFGEGSRLTVL.

This clone is classed as medium-sized. The chain recombines TRBV5-1 with TRBJ2-3; 10 positions match TRBD2. Germline V gene lookup returns CDR1 SGHRS and CDR2 YFSETQ. The V and J ends lost 2 bases and 4 bases, in that order; junction bases with no gene match: 7. This CDR3 region has 16 residues. The CDR3 is CASSFAAGGDADTQYF. CDR3 coding DNA: TGCGCCAGCAGCTTCGCAGCGGGGGGGGACGCAGATACGCAGTATTTT.

The rearrangement uses TRBV24-1 and TRBJ1-1; D call uncertain. The ends were cut back, 2 bases at V and 1 base at J, with 7 bases in the middle. The CDR3 contains 14 residues. CDR1 and CDR2 from the germline V gene are KGHDR and SFDVKD. The CDR3 bases are TGTGCCACCAGTGATTCGGGGTCGAACACTGAAGCTTTCTTT. This translates into CATSDSGSNTEAFF.

CDR3 amino acids: CASSQGSSGGTYEQFF. In nucleotides, the CDR3 is TGCGCCAGCAGCCAAGGCTCCAGCGGGGGGACTTATGAGCAGTTCTTC. The genes are TRBV4-3 and TRBJ2-1, with 9 bases fitting TRBD2. The CDR3 spans 16 residues. From germline, CDR1 is LGHNA and CDR2 YSLEER. V dropped 1 base and J dropped 8; count of bases not matched to a gene: 9.

CDR3 region: CASSEGSQPQHF. The DNA for the CDR3 is TGTGCCAGCAGTGAAGGCTCTCAGCCCCAGCATTTT. The V call is TRBV25-1, the J call TRBJ1-5; unclear D gene. CDR3 length: 12 amino acids. Germline loops: CDR1 MGHDK, CDR2 SYGVNS. V lost 2 bases and J 6 bases, leaving 5 bases between the germline ends.